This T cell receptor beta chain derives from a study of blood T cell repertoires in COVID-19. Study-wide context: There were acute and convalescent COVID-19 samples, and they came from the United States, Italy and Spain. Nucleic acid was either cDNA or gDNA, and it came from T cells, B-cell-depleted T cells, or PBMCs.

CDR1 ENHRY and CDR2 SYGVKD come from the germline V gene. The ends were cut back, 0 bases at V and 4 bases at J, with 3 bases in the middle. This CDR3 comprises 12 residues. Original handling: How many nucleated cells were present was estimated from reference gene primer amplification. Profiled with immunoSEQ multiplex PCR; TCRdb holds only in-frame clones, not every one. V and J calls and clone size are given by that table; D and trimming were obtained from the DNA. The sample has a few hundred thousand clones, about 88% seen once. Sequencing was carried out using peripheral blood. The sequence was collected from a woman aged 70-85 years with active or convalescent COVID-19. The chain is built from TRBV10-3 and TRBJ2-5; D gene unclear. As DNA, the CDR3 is TGTGCCATCAGTGAGTCGAGAGAGACCCAGTACTTC. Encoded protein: CAISESRETQYF.